This T cell receptor (beta chain) derives from a study of T cell responses to AZD1222 COVID-19 vaccine. The data were produced by immunoSEQ multiplex PCR, yet TCRdb's version contains in-frame clones alone and is incomplete. The table lists more than 100,000 clones, around 90% of them singletons, with roughly 1.1% in the top ten. The V and J ends lost 3 bases and 6 bases respectively, with 15 bases between them. Germline CDR1 is SGHTA and CDR2 is FQGNSA. This CDR3 has 15 residues. J is TRBJ1-5 and V is TRBV7-2; D is undetermined. The source is an adult in good health. This specimen consisted of peripheral blood, obtained on day 0 of AZD1222 vaccination. CDR3 protein: CASSFTGLQVQPQHF. The DNA for the CDR3 is TGTGCCAGCAGCTTTACGGGCCTCCAAGTTCAGCCCCAGCATTTT.